The next 5 T cell receptor beta chains were all read from a single sample in a study of T cells in Graves' hyperthyroidism and ophthalmopathy. Researchers amplified the TCR beta CDR3 regions from RNA transcripts. Carried out on the TCR CDR3, a first-round RT-PCR used the HTBI primer set. One entry per CDR3 protein results from TCRdb running MiXCR on the multiplex PCR reads. Of about 180,000 distinct CDR3 sequences in the sample, 15% to 20% were seen once. The material sequenced was blood. These receptor sequences come from a woman between 45 and 60 years old with Graves' hyperthyroidism.

This clonotype was picked up many times. The CDR3 DNA follows: TGTGCCAGCAGCTCACGTAATAGCGGGGGGGGGATCTACGAGCAGTACTTC. It yields the protein CASSSRNSGGGIYEQYF. The chain has TRBV7-2 and TRBJ2-7; 11 bases line up with TRBD2. The CDR3 spans 17 residues. CDR1 and CDR2 (germline): SGHTA, FQGNSA. The trim removed 4 bases at V and 3 bases at J, leaving 11 bases unmatched.

Remarks on this clonotype: Mismatch with germline at one junction end may stem from a read error. CDR3 amino acids: CASSFGTSGRGRADTQYF. The CDR3 region has the DNA TGTGCCAGCAGCTTCGGGACTAGCGGGAGGGGCAGGGCAGATACGCAGTATTTT. The chain couples TRBV5-1 to TRBJ2-3, with 16 bases lining up with TRBD2. The CDR3 is 18 amino acids. Germline V lookup: CDR1 SGHRS, CDR2 YFSETQ.

Ten or more counts support this clonotype. The chain uses TRBV3-1 and TRBJ2-7; TRBD1 matches at 7 bases. The J segment lost 0 bases and the V segment lost 0 bases, leaving 11 bases of the junction unmatched. Germline V lookup: CDR1 LGHDT, CDR2 YNNKEL (reference sequence). This CDR3 has 18 amino acids. The CDR3 here is CASSQDPPRGLVSYEQYF. CDR3 DNA sequence: TGTGCCAGCAGCCAAGATCCCCCAAGGGGGCTTGTCTCCTACGAGCAGTACTTC.

This clonotype was seen a few times. The CDR3 here is CASSPRKREVNQPQHF. CDR3 DNA sequence: TGTGCCAGCTCACCAAGAAAAAGGGAAGTCAATCAGCCCCAGCATTTT. The chain joins TRBV18 to TRBJ1-5; the D is unclear. Germline CDR1 KGHSH, CDR2 LQKENI. V lost 2 bases and J 3 bases, leaving 14 bases between the germline ends. The CDR3 has 16 amino acids.

Concerning this clonotype: Relative to the germline gene, one junction end is altered; a read error may explain this. This chain joins TRBV18 and TRBJ2-7, with TRBD2 as a possible D gene (6 bases). This CDR3 is built from 12 residues. CDR1 is KGHSH and CDR2 is LQKENI in the germline V gene. The CDR3 DNA is TGTGCCAGCTCAGGGACTGACTACGAGCAGCACTTC. Translation: CASSGTDYEQHF.